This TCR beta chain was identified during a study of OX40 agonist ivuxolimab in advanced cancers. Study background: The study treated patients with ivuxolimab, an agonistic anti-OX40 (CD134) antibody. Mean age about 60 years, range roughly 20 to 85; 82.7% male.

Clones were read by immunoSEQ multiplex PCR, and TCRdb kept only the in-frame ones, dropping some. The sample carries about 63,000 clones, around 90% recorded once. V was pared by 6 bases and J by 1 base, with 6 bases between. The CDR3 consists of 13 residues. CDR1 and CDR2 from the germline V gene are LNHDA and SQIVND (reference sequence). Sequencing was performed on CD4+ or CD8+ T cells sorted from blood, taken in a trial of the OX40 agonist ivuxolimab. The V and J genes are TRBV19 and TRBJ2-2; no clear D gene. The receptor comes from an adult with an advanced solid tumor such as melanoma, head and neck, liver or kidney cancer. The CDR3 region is CASRAWNTGELFF. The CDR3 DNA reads TGTGCCAGTAGAGCTTGGAACACCGGGGAGCTGTTTTTT.